The following is a T cell receptor beta chain sequence with its context. Its antigen is as yet unknown. The data stem from a study of cytomegalovirus exposure and HLA in healthy donors. Study-wide points: With DRB1 most and HLA-C fewest, TCR association rates differed between HLA loci in a later analysis.

Per germline, CDR1 MNHEY and CDR2 SVGAGI. The CDR3 is 13 residues long. V lost 6 bases to trimming and J lost 3 bases; unmatched junction nucleotides: 5. Healthy donors of bone marrow made up the group. Primers: 60 Vbeta forward and 13 Jbeta reverse. Profiled with immunoSEQ multiplex PCR; TCRdb holds only in-frame clones, not every one. The profile shows roughly 130,000 clones, 65% to 80% of them singletons. Sequenced material: PBMCs. The chain recombines TRBV6-5 with TRBJ2-7; 7 bases align to TRBD1. The sequence derives from a woman between 45 and 65 years old in good health and CMV-seropositive. As DNA, the CDR3 is TGTGCCAGCAGGAAGACAGGGTACTACGAGCAGTACTTC. This gives the protein CASRKTGYYEQYF.